Presented here are 21 T cell receptor beta chains from one specimen sequenced in a study of cytomegalovirus exposure and HLA in healthy donors. PCR involved 60 Vbeta and 13 Jbeta primers. TCRdb's table, derived via immunoSEQ multiplex PCR, lists solely in-frame clones and lacks some. The sample carries 120,000 to 150,000 clones, about three quarters recorded once. The sample consisted of PBMCs. Receptors originate from a man aged 18 to 29 in good health and CMV-seronegative.

There are a few counts of this clone. The rearrangement links TRBV5-1 to TRBJ2-5; 7 nucleotides match TRBD2. The length of the CDR3 is 14 residues. The V segment lost 1 base and the J segment 2 bases; nucleotides outside the gene matches: 2. Germline V gives CDR1 SGHRS, CDR2 YFSETQ. CDR3 in DNA: TGCGCCAGCAGCTTGCCTAGCGGACAAGAGACCCAGTACTTC. This encodes CASSLPSGQETQYF.

V gene TRBV5-4 combines with J gene TRBJ2-7, with 7 bases lining up with TRBD1. Looked up from germline, CDR1 is SGHNT and CDR2 is YYREEE (reference sequence). The trim removed 2 bases at V and 5 bases at J, leaving 10 bases unmatched. The CDR3 runs to 15 residues. The DNA of the CDR3 is TGTGCCAGCAGCTTTACAGGGGACGTTTTTAACGAGCAGTACTTC. It encodes CASSFTGDVFNEQYF. Full variable domain (rest looked up from reference TRBV5-4 and TRBJ2-7): ETGVTQSPTHLIKTRGQQVTLRCSSQSGHNTVSWYQQALGQGPQFIFQYYREEENGRGNFPPRFSGLQFPNYSSELNVNALELDDSALYLCASSFTGDVFNEQYFGPGTRLTVT.

The chain links TRBV9 to TRBJ2-7, with 10 bases identical to TRBD2. Germline CDR1 reads SGDLS; CDR2 reads YYNGEE. This CDR3 region has 14 residues. The J segment lost 5 bases and the V segment lost 4 bases, leaving 6 bases of the junction unmatched. CDR3 amino acids: CASSPSGSLNEQYF. The CDR3 DNA follows: TGTGCCAGCAGCCCTAGCGGGAGTCTTAACGAGCAGTACTTC. The complete variable domain, with remaining parts taken from reference TRBV9 and TRBJ2-7, reads DSGVTQTPKHLITATGQRVTLRCSPRSGDLSVYWYQQSLDQGLQFLIQYYNGEERAKGNILERFSAQQFPDLHSELNLSSLELGDSALYFCASSPSGSLNEQYFGPGTRLTVT.

The chain recombines TRBV6-1 with TRBJ2-2, with D hard to call. The CDR3 spans 15 residues. Per the germline V gene, CDR1 is MNHNS and CDR2 is SASEGT. The V gene lost 0 bases and the J gene lost 1 base, with 6 bases spanning the gap. This CDR3 is CASSEAIVNTGELFF. CDR3 DNA sequence: TGTGCCAGCAGTGAAGCGATAGTGAACACCGGGGAGCTGTTTTTT.

The chain carries TRBV6-5 and TRBJ2-3; no reliable D call. Germline CDR1 and CDR2: MNHEY and SVGAGI. The CDR3 loop spans 14 amino acids. V was pared by 0 bases and J by 6 bases, with 10 bases between. Written as DNA, the CDR3 is TGTGCCAGCAGTTACTCCTCTACGTTGGATACGCAGTATTTT. Its protein is CASSYSSTLDTQYF.

V gene TRBV7-9 combines with J gene TRBJ1-2; D call uncertain. CDR1 is SEHNR and CDR2 is FQNEAQ in the germline V gene (reference sequence). Trimming removed 5 bases from V and 1 base from J, with 14 bases in between. CDR3 length: 15 residues. In DNA form, the CDR3 reads TGTGCCAGCAGCCGAGGTTACGTGAATAACTATGGCTACACCTTC. Translating gives CASSRGYVNNYGYTF.

The J gene is TRBJ1-2, the V gene TRBV15, with D perhaps matching TRBD1 (5 bases). V lost 1 base and J 7 bases, leaving 16 bases between the germline ends. Germline CDR1 and CDR2: LNHNV and YYDKDF (reference sequence). The CDR3 is 15 residues long. CDR3 sequence reads: CATSRVGGSLAGYTF. CDR3 nucleotide sequence: TGTGCCACCAGCAGAGTCGGGGGATCCTTGGCTGGCTACACCTTC.

As regards this clone: A junction boundary mismatches the germline segment, possibly from a read error. The rearrangement joins TRBV18 to TRBJ2-1, with no clear D. The CDR3 is 12 amino acids. Germline assignment: CDR1 KGHSH and CDR2 LQKENI. The CDR3 is CASSPPRHSLIF. As DNA, the CDR3 is TGTGCCAGCTCACCACCGAGGCACTCACTAATCTTC.

This chain joins TRBV10-2 and TRBJ2-6; TRBD1 matches at 8 bases. The CDR3 has 20 residues. The germline V gene has CDR1 WSHSY and CDR2 SAAADI. The J segment lost 3 bases and the V segment lost 3 bases, leaving 16 bases of the junction unmatched. This CDR3 reads CASSDLGQGVSGHGANVLTF. DNA for the CDR3: TGCGCCAGCAGTGATTTAGGACAGGGAGTGTCAGGTCATGGGGCCAACGTCCTGACTTTC.

This clone was seen only once. The genes are TRBV29-1 and TRBJ2-2, with D possibly matching TRBD2 (5 bases). From germline, CDR1 is SQVTM and CDR2 ANQGSEA. The germline V and J ends were trimmed by 2 bases and 9 bases, with 13 bases remaining between them. The CDR3 is 13 amino acids. The CDR3 loop reads CSVESGVNRELFF. The DNA for the CDR3 is TGCAGCGTTGAATCCGGGGTAAATAGGGAGCTGTTTTTT.

In this sample, this clone is medium-sized. This specimen includes other DNA sequences encoding the same CDR3. CDR3 DNA sequence: TGTGCCAGCAGTGAACATGCTAGCGGTAACGAGCAGTACTTC. Its protein is CASSEHASGNEQYF. The rearrangement uses TRBV2 and TRBJ2-7; 7 bases fit TRBD2. The germline V gene has CDR1 SNHLY and CDR2 FYNNEI. This CDR3 comprises 14 residues. Unmatched junction bases numbered 6, after V lost 2 bases and J lost 5 bases.

This chain connects TRBV6-1 to TRBJ2-2; 11 bases map to TRBD1. CDR3 length equals 19 residues. CDR1 is MNHNS and CDR2 is SASEGT in the germline V gene. The V and J ends lost 2 bases and 3 bases, in that order; junction bases with no gene match: 11. CDR3 protein: CASSERSRTGGEDTGELFF. The CDR3 DNA is TGTGCCAGCAGTGAAAGGTCTCGGACAGGGGGCGAGGACACCGGGGAGCTGTTTTTT.

The chain has TRBV5-1 and TRBJ2-1; 8 nucleotides align to TRBD2. CDR3 length: 17 amino acids. Germline V CDR1 and CDR2: SGHRS, YFSETQ. V was clipped by 3 bases and J by 0 bases; unmatched bases: 8. CDR3 sequence: CASSSFPSGSSYNEQFF. The CDR3 coding sequence is TGCGCCAGCAGCTCCTTCCCCAGCGGGAGCTCCTACAATGAGCAGTTCTTC.

V and J are TRBV2 and TRBJ2-7, with D perhaps TRBD2 (5 bases). V was cut by 4 bases and J by 4 bases, with 17 bases left in between. CDR1 is SNHLY and CDR2 is FYNNEI in the germline V gene. The CDR3 loop spans 15 amino acids. The CDR3 region has the DNA TGTGCCAGCAGTGTCGGGATAGTAGTATCTTACGAGCAGTACTTC. Residues: CASSVGIVVSYEQYF. The full variable domain, in which reference TRBV2 and TRBJ2-7 provide the parts outside the CDR3, is EPEVTQTPSHQVTQMGQEVILRCVPISNHLYFYWYRQILGQKVEFLVSFYNNEISEKSEIFDDQFSVERPDGSNFTLKIRSTKLEDSAMYFCASSVGIVVSYEQYFGPGTRLTVT.

The CDR3 loop is CASSKEASGRTYEQYF. The CDR3 region has the DNA TGTGCCAGCAGCAAAGAGGCTAGCGGGAGGACCTACGAGCAGTACTTC. This rearrangement joins TRBV21-1 to TRBJ2-7; TRBD2, the D gene given by the table, was not confirmed from the DNA. TRBV21-1 constitutes a pseudogene. This CDR3 comprises 16 residues.

The chain recombines TRBV7-9 with TRBJ2-2, with TRBD1 identical over 9 bases. V shed 2 bases and J 3 bases; nucleotides not matched to a gene: 10. The CDR3 totals 18 residues. The germline V gene encodes CDR1 SEHNR and CDR2 FQNEAQ (reference sequence). The CDR3 loop is CASSLPGQGFLDTGELFF. CDR3 nucleotide sequence: TGTGCCAGCAGCTTACCGGGACAGGGATTTCTCGACACCGGGGAGCTGTTTTTT.

This chain joins TRBV19 and TRBJ1-2; a weak D match, TRBD1 (5 bases). Trimming took 10 bases from V and 2 from J, leaving 14 bases between them. Germline V gene data show CDR1 as LNHDA and CDR2 as SQIVND (reference sequence). The CDR3 consists of 13 residues. CDR3 region: CATMTAGNYGYTF. CDR3 DNA sequence: TGTGCCACTATGACAGCGGGGAACTATGGCTACACCTTC.

This sequence joins TRBV28 and TRBJ1-1, with a possible D match to TRBD1 (6 bases). V shed 8 bases and J shed 1 base, with 17 bases lying between them. Germline values: CDR1 MDHEN, CDR2 SYDVKM. The CDR3 contains 15 residues. The DNA of the CDR3 is TGTGCCAGCGGAAGAATCGGGGGGCGGAACACTGAAGCTTTCTTT. It yields the protein CASGRIGGRNTEAFF.

The V and J genes are TRBV5-1 and TRBJ2-5; 15 bases line up with TRBD2. V shed 4 bases, J shed 5 bases, and the junction held 6 bases outside the gene matches. This CDR3 contains 16 residues. The germline gives CDR1 SGHRS, CDR2 YFSETQ. In DNA form, the CDR3 reads TGCGCCAGCAGCCCCTGGACTAGCGGGAGGGGTGAGACCCAGTACTTC. Translating gives CASSPWTSGRGETQYF.

The chain has TRBV7-2 and TRBJ2-5; D remains ambiguous. Matching the DNA end better, TRBJ2-7 makes the J call doubtful. Per the germline V gene, CDR1 is SGHTA and CDR2 is FQGNSA. This CDR3 contains 14 residues. CDR3 sequence: CASSRGESWHEQYF. Here the CDR3 DNA reads TGTGCCAGCAGCCGAGGAGAGAGTTGGCACGAGCAGTACTTC.

Only one count was recorded for this clone. J is TRBJ2-1 and V is TRBV6-4, with 9 bases identical to TRBD2. This CDR3 spans 15 amino acids. The V gene end was trimmed by 2 bases and the J gene end by 6 bases; junction bases not matched to a gene: 5. Germline V CDR1 and CDR2: MRHNA, SNTAGT. The CDR3: CASSDRAGGPNEQFF. CDR3 nucleotide sequence: TGTGCCAGCAGTGACCGTGCGGGAGGGCCCAATGAGCAGTTCTTC.